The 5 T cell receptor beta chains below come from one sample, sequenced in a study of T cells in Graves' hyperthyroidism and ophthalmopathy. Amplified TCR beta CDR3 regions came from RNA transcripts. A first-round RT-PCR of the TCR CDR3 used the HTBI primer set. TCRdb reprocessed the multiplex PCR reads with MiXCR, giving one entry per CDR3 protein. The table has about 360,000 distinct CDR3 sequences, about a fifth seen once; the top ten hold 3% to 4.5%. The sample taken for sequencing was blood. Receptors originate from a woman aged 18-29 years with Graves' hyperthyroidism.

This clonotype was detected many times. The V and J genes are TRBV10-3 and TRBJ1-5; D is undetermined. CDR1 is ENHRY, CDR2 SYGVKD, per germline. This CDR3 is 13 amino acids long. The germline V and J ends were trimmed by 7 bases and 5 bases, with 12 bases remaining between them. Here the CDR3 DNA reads TGTGCCATCATAACCGACGGTGATCAGCCCCAGCATTTT. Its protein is CAIITDGDQPQHF.

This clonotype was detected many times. CDR3 amino acids: CASSPKTVEEGNIQYF. CDR3 bases: TGCGCCAGCAGCCCTAAGACAGTGGAGGAGGGAAACATTCAGTACTTC. This rearrangement joins TRBV5-1 to TRBJ2-4, with D tentatively TRBD2 (6 bases). Germline V gene data show CDR1 as SGHRS and CDR2 as YFSETQ. V was pared by 4 bases and J by 6 bases, with 20 bases between. The CDR3 extends over 16 amino acids.

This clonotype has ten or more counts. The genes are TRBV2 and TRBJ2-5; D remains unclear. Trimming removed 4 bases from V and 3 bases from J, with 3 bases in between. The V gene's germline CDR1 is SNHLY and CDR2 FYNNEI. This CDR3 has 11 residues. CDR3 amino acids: CASSGEETQYF. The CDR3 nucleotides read TGTGCCAGCAGTGGGGAAGAGACCCAGTACTTC.

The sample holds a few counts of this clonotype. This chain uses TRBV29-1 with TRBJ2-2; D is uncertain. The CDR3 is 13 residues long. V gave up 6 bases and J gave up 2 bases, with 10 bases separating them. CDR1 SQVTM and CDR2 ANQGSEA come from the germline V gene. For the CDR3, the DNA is TGCAGCGTGCAGTATACAAACACCGGGGAGCTGTTTTTT. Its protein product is CSVQYTNTGELFF.

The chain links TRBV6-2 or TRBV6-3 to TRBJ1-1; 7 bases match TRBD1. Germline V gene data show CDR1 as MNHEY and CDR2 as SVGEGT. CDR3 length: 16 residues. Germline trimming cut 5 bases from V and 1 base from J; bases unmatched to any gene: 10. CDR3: CASSGPGQTTNTEAFF. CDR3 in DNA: TGTGCCAGCAGTGGCCCGGGACAGACTACGAACACTGAAGCTTTCTTT.